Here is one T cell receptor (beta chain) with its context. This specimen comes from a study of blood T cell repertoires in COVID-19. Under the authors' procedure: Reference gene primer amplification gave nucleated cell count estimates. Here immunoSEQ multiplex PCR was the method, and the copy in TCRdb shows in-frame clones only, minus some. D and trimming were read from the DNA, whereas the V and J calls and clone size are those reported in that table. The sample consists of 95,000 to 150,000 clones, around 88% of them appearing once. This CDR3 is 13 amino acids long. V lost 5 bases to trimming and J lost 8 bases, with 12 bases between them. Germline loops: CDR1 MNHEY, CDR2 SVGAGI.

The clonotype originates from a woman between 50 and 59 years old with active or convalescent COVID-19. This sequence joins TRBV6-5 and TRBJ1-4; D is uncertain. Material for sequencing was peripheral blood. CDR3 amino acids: CASSLNTGEKLFF. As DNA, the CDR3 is TGTGCCAGCAGTCTAAACACGGGGGAAAAACTGTTTTTT.